These 19 T cell receptor beta chains share one sample of origin, sequenced in a study of T cell responses to AZD1222 COVID-19 vaccine. Only in-frame clones appear in the TCRdb table, and some are missing; sequencing was by immunoSEQ multiplex PCR. The data show about 210,000 clones, approximately 92% seen once. The sample consisted of peripheral blood, taken on day 0 of AZD1222 vaccination. The receptors derive from an adult in good health.

The chain is built from TRBV30 and TRBJ1-1; TRBD1 is a possible D gene (6 bases). The CDR3 runs to 12 residues. The germline CDR1 and CDR2 sequences are GTSNPN and SVGIG (reference sequence). V was shortened by 4 bases and J by 7 bases, with 13 bases between the two germline ends. The CDR3 region is CAWMGGQGEAFF. The CDR3 DNA sequence: TGTGCCTGGATGGGGGGGCAGGGTGAAGCTTTCTTT.

The chain uses TRBV2 and TRBJ2-7; D possibly uses TRBD1 or TRBD2 (7 bases each). The V gene lost 6 bases and the J gene lost 6 bases, with 24 bases spanning the gap. This CDR3 is built from 16 residues. CDR1 and CDR2 (germline): SNHLY, FYNNEI. The CDR3 reads CASRARGVRGGSEQYF. CDR3 coding DNA: TGTGCCAGCAGGGCCCGGGGTGTCAGGGGGGGGTCCGAGCAGTACTTC.

J is TRBJ1-5 and V is TRBV24-1; the D is unclear. CDR1 and CDR2 (germline): KGHDR, SFDVKD. The CDR3 is 13 amino acids. V was cut by 2 bases and J by 6 bases, with 7 bases left in between. The CDR3 nucleotides read TGTGCCACCAGTGATTGGGTAGGTCAGCCCCAGCATTTT. This sequence encodes CATSDWVGQPQHF.

The chain couples TRBV14 to TRBJ1-6; no firm D call. This CDR3 has 13 residues. V dropped 6 bases and J dropped 11 bases, with 14 bases sitting between them. Germline assignment: CDR1 SGHDN and CDR2 FVKESK. Here the CDR3 reads CASRYGPETPLHF. The CDR3 DNA follows: TGTGCCAGCAGATACGGGCCCGAAACACCCCTCCACTTT.

This rearrangement joins TRBV10-3 to TRBJ1-2, with unresolved D. The V end was cut by 0 bases, the J end by 7 bases, with 12 bases between. CDR1 ENHRY and CDR2 SYGVKD come from the germline V gene. This CDR3 has 14 amino acids. CDR3 region: CAISESPTGAGYTF. The CDR3 bases are TGTGCCATCAGTGAGTCCCCCACTGGTGCTGGCTACACCTTC.

The chain has TRBV18 and TRBJ1-4; TRBD1 matches at 8 bases. V shed 2 bases, J shed 8 bases, and the junction held 7 bases outside the gene matches. In germline, CDR1 is KGHSH, CDR2 LQKENI. The CDR3 consists of 15 residues. CDR3 sequence reads: CASSPAQGGWEKLFF. Here the CDR3 DNA reads TGTGCCAGCTCACCAGCACAGGGGGGCTGGGAAAAACTGTTTTTT. Based on the CDR3 plus reference TRBV18 and TRBJ1-4, the full variable domain is NAGVMQNPRHLVRRRGQEARLRCSPMKGHSHVYWYRQLPEEGLKFMVYLQKENIIDESGMPKERFSAEFPKEGPSILRIQQVVRGDSAAYFCASSPAQGGWEKLFFGSGTQLSVL.

The chain is built from TRBV5-5 and TRBJ2-7; 7 bases fit TRBD1. V was clipped by 4 bases and J by 3 bases; unmatched bases: 7. The length of the CDR3 is 14 residues. Germline V lookup: CDR1 SGHKS, CDR2 YYEKEE (reference sequence). The DNA of the CDR3 is TGTGCCAGCAGCCCCAGGACAGGACTCTACGAGCAGTACTTC. Translated: CASSPRTGLYEQYF.

DNA for the CDR3: TGTGCCAGTAGTGTCATCGTAGCGGGGGGGCAAGAGACCCAGTACTTC. The encoded protein is CASSVIVAGGQETQYF. The rearrangement links TRBV19 to TRBJ2-5; 11 nucleotides line up with TRBD2. V was clipped by 5 bases and J by 2 bases; unmatched bases: 7. CDR3 length: 16 amino acids. Germline CDR1 and CDR2: LNHDA and SQIVND (reference sequence).

This clone was counted only a few times. This rearrangement joins TRBV7-9 to TRBJ1-1; possibly TRBD1 for D (5 bases). V lost 6 bases, J lost 1 base, and 9 bases lay in between. Germline V CDR1 and CDR2: SEHNR, FQNEAQ (reference sequence). The length of the CDR3 is 13 residues. CDR3 in DNA: TGTGCCAGCAGATCGACAGCGAACACTGAAGCTTTCTTT. It is translated as CASRSTANTEAFF.

The CDR3 sequence is CASRGVVGEGYGYTF. DNA of the CDR3: TGCGCCAGCCGGGGGGTCGTGGGCGAGGGCTATGGCTACACCTTC. The chain carries TRBV10-2 and TRBJ1-2; tentative D call: TRBD1 (5 bases). Per the germline V gene, CDR1 is WSHSY and CDR2 is SAAADI. V was cut by 8 bases and J by 4 bases, with 20 bases left in between. The CDR3 is made up of 15 amino acids.

The chain recombines TRBV6-2 or TRBV6-3 with TRBJ1-5, with D possibly TRBD1 on 5 matching bases. CDR1 is MNHEY, CDR2 SVGEGT, per germline. Trimming removed 5 bases at V and 4 bases at J, with 12 bases between. CDR3 length: 14 residues. The CDR3 here is CASSGLGGNQPQHF. In DNA, the CDR3 is TGTGCCAGCAGTGGGCTGGGGGGGAATCAGCCCCAGCATTTT.

V is TRBV28 and J is TRBJ1-2; TRBD1 matches at 8 bases. Germline V CDR1 and CDR2: MDHEN, SYDVKM. V lost 5 bases and J lost 4; bases outside the gene matches: 9. The CDR3 extends over 15 amino acids. The CDR3 region is CASSRDRGLRYGYTF. Written as DNA, the CDR3 is TGTGCCAGCAGTAGAGACAGGGGTCTTCGCTATGGCTACACCTTC.

This clone occurred once. The CDR3 DNA reads as TGTGCCAGCAGCTCTGGACAGATTAGCAATCAGCCCCAGCATTTT. Its translation: CASSSGQISNQPQHF. V gene TRBV7-2 combines with J gene TRBJ1-5, with a tentative D call TRBD1 (6 bases). Germline V gene lookup returns CDR1 SGHTA and CDR2 FQGNSA. The CDR3 covers 15 residues. V gave up 4 bases and J gave up 0 bases, with 10 bases separating them.

DNA for the CDR3: TGTGCCAGCTCACCAAGCAGAAATGAAAAACTGTTTTTT. It is translated as CASSPSRNEKLFF. The V and J genes are TRBV18 and TRBJ1-4; D ambiguous. V was pared by 2 bases and J by 5 bases, with 6 bases between. The CDR3 length is 13 residues. Germline loops: CDR1 KGHSH, CDR2 LQKENI. Based on the CDR3 plus reference TRBV18 and TRBJ1-4, the full variable domain is NAGVMQNPRHLVRRRGQEARLRCSPMKGHSHVYWYRQLPEEGLKFMVYLQKENIIDESGMPKERFSAEFPKEGPSILRIQQVVRGDSAAYFCASSPSRNEKLFFGSGTQLSVL.

The J gene is TRBJ2-7, the V gene TRBV6-5; 7 bases map to TRBD2. J gave up 5 bases and V 7 bases, and 11 bases lay outside the gene matches. Germline-derived CDR1 and CDR2 are MNHEY and SVGAGI. The CDR3 runs 14 residues. The CDR3 DNA reads TGTGCCAGCATCCTCTCCACGGGGGGAAACGAGCAGTACTTC. Amino acids: CASILSTGGNEQYF.

The chain joins TRBV6-5 to TRBJ1-5; unclear D gene. CDR3 length: 14 residues. V lost 6 bases and J 1 base, leaving 10 bases between the germline ends. The germline V gene has CDR1 MNHEY and CDR2 SVGAGI. The CDR3 DNA reads as TGTGCCAGCAGACGACGGTTAAGCAATCAGCCCCAGCATTTT. Protein product: CASRRRLSNQPQHF.

A single count supports this clone. V is TRBV2 and J is TRBJ2-7; TRBD1 is a possible D gene (6 bases). V was trimmed by 10 bases and J by 0 bases, leaving 13 bases between them. Germline values: CDR1 SNHLY, CDR2 FYNNEI. The CDR3 length is 13 residues. Written as DNA, the CDR3 is TGTGCCACTAGACAGGACAACTCCTACGAGCAGTACTTC. It yields the protein CATRQDNSYEQYF.

Only one count was recorded for this clone. The V call is TRBV6-5, the J call TRBJ2-1, with 9 bases that match TRBD1. The germline V gene encodes CDR1 MNHEY and CDR2 SVGAGI. J lost 9 bases, V lost 6 bases, and 12 bases had no gene match. CDR3 size: 15 residues. CDR3 in DNA: TGTGCCAGCAGCCGACCGGGACAGGGTATAGGTGAGCAGTTCTTC. Encoded protein: CASSRPGQGIGEQFF.

This sequence joins TRBV18 and TRBJ1-5, with D maybe TRBD1 (5 bases). V was trimmed by 0 bases and J by 5 bases, leaving 14 bases between them. The V gene's germline CDR1 is KGHSH and CDR2 LQKENI. This CDR3 has 16 residues. The CDR3 nucleotides read TGTGCCAGCTCACCACCTGGATTCGTGGGGGATCAGCCCCAGCATTTT. Its translation is CASSPPGFVGDQPQHF.